This TCR beta chain appears in the sequencing data of a study of shared clonotypes between healthy human individuals. As for this clone: This CDR3 is also generated by other DNA sequences in the sample.

The data were produced by immunoSEQ multiplex PCR, yet TCRdb's version contains in-frame clones alone and is incomplete. In the table there are about 2 million clones, about 95% of which are singletons. Only CD45RO-negative cells positively selected for CCR7 counted as naive CD8 cells, so terminally differentiated effector memory CD45RA+ cells were excluded. The germline V gene encodes CDR1 MNHEY and CDR2 SVGAGI. CDR3 length: 15 residues. With 1 base clipped from V and 4 bases from J, the junction kept 3 bases outside the gene matches. This receptor was obtained from a man younger than 35 in good health. The J gene is TRBJ2-7, the V gene TRBV6-5, with 11 bases that match TRBD2. Specimen: naive CD8+ T cells sorted from blood. CDR3 sequence (DNA): TGTGCCAGCAGTTACTTTGGGACTAGCGGTTACGAGCAGTACTTC. Translation: CASSYFGTSGYEQYF.